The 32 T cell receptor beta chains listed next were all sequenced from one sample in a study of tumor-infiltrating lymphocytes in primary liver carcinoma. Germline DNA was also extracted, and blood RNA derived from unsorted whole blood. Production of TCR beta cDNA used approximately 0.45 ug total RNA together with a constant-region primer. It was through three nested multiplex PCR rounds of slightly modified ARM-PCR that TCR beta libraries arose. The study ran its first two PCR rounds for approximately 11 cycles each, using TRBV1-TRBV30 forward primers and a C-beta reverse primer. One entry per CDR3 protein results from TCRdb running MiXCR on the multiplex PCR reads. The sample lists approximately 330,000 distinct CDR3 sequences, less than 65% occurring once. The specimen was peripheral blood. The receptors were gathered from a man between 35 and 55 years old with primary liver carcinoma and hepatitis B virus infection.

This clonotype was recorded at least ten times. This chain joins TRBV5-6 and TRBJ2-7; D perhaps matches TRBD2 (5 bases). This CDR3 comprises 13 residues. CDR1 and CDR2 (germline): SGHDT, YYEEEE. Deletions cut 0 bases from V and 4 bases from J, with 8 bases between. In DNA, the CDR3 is TGTGCCAGCAGCTTGGGAGGGCCGTACGAGCAGTACTTC. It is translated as CASSLGGPYEQYF.

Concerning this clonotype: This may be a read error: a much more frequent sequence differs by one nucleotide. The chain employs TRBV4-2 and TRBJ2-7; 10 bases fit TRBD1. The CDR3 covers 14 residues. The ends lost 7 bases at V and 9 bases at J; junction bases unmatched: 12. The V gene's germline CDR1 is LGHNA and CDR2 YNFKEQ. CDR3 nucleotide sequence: TGTGCCAGCACTTCAGGGACAGGGGCGGGGGGGCAGTACTTC. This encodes CASTSGTGAGGQYF.

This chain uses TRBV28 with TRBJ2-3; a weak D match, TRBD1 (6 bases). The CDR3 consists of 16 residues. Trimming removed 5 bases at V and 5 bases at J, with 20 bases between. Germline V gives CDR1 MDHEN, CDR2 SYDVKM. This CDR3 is CASSPPTGFRGDTQYF. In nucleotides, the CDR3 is TGTGCCAGCAGTCCCCCTACGGGCTTCAGGGGAGATACGCAGTATTTT.

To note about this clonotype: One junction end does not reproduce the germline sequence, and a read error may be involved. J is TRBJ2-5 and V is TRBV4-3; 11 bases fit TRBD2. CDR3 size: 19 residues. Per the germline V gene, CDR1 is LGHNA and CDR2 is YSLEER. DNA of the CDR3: TGCGCCGGCAGCCAAGAAGTAGCGGGAGGGTCCCTTAGTCAGGAGACCCAGTACTTC. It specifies CAGSQEVAGGSLSQETQYF.

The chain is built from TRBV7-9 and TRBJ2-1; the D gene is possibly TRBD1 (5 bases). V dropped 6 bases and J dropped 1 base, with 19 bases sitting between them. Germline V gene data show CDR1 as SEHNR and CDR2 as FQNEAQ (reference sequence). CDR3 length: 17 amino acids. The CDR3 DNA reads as TGTGCCAGCAGACCAAGGGGTGGAGATGAGTCCTACAATGAGCAGTTCTTC. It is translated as CASRPRGGDESYNEQFF.

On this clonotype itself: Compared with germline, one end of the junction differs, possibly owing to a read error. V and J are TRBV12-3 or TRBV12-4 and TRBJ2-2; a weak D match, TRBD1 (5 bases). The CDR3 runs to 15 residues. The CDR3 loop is CASTLTARNTRELFF. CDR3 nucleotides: TGTGCCAGCACCTTGACAGCCAGAAACACCCGGGAGCTGTTTTTT.

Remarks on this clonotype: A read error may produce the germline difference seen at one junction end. The CDR3 region is CSVERQGRGGELLF. The CDR3 bases are TGCAGCGTTGAAAGACAGGGACGGGGCGGGGAGCTGCTTTTT. This chain uses TRBV29-1 with TRBJ2-2, with D maybe TRBD1 (7 bases). The V gene's germline CDR1 is SQVTM and CDR2 ANQGSEA. The CDR3 covers 14 residues.

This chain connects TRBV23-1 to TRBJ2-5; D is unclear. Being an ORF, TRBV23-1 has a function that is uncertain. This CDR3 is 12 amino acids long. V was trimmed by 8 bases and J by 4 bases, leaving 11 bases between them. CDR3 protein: CASGWVLETQYF. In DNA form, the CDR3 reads TGCGCCAGCGGCTGGGTTTTAGAGACCCAGTACTTC.

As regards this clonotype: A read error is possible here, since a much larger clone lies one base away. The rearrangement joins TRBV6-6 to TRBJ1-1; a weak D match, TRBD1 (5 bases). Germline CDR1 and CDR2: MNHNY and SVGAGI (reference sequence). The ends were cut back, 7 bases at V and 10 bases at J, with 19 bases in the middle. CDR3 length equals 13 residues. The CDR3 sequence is CASTCGAGLGAFF. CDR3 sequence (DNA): TGTGCCAGCACTTGCGGGGCCGGGCTGGGAGCTTTCTTT.

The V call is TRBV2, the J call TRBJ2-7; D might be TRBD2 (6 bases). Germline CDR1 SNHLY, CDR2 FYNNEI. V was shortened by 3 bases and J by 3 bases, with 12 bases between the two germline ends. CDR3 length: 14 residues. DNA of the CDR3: TGTGCCAGCAGTGATGGGGGACTGAGCTACGAGCAGTACTTC. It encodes CASSDGGLSYEQYF.

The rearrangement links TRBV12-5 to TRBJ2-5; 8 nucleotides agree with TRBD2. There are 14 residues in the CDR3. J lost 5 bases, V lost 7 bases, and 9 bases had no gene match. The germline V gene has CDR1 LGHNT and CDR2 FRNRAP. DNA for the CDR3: TGTGCTAGTGATCCGCGGGGGGTCCAGGAGACCCAGTACTTC. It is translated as CASDPRGVQETQYF.

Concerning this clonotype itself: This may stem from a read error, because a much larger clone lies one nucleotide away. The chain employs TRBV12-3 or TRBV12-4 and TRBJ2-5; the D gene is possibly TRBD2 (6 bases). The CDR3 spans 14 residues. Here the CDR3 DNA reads TGTGCCAGCAGTTTATCACTAGCACAAGAGGCCCAGTACTTC. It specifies CASSLSLAQEAQYF.

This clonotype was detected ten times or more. CDR3 coding DNA: TGCGCCAGCAGCCCCGGCAGGGGCATAGCAGAGACCCAGTACTTC. The encoded protein is CASSPGRGIAETQYF. The chain links TRBV4-1 to TRBJ2-5; tentative D call: TRBD1 (6 bases). The CDR3 totals 15 residues. Germline CDR1 and CDR2: MGHRA and YSYEKL. Between the trimmed V and J ends, which lost 4 bases and 4 bases, there was a span of 16 bases.

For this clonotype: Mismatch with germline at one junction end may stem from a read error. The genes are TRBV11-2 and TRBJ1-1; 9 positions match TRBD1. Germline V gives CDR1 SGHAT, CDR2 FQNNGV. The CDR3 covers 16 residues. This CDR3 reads CANSLAGTGWLAEALF. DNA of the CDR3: TGTGCCAACAGCTTAGCAGGGACAGGGTGGTTGGCTGAAGCTCTCTTT.

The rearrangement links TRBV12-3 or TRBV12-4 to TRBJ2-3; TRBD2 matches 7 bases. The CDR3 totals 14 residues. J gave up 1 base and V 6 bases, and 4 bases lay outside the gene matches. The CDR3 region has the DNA TGTGCCAGCAGCTGGGGGGGAGGCACAGATACGCAGTATTTT. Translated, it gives CASSWGGGTDTQYF.

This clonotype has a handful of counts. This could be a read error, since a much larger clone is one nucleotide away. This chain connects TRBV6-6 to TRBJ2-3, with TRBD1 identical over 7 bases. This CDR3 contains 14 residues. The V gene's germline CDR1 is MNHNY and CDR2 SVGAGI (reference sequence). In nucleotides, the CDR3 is TGTGTCAGCCAGAGGACAGGCCGGGTAGATACGCAGTATTTT. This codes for CVSQRTGRVDTQYF.

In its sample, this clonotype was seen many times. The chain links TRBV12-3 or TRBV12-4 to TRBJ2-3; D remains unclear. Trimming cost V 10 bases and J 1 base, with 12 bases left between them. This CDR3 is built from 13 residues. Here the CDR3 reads CATHGVGTDTQYF. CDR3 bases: TGTGCCACCCATGGGGTGGGCACAGATACGCAGTATTTT.

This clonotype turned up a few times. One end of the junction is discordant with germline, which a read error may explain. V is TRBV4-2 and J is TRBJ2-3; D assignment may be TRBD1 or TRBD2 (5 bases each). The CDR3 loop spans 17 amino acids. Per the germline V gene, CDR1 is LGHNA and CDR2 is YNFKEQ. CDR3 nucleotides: TGTGCCAGCAGCCCCAATTTTGGGGGAGAGGACACAGATACGCGGTATTTT. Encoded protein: CASSPNFGGEDTDTRYF.

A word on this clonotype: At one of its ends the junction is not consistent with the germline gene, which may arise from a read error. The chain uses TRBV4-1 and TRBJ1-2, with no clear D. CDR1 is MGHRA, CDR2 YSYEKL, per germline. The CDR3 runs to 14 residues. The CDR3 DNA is TGCACCAGCAGCCAACATTACAGAGACTATGGCTACACCTTC. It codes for CTSSQHYRDYGYTF.

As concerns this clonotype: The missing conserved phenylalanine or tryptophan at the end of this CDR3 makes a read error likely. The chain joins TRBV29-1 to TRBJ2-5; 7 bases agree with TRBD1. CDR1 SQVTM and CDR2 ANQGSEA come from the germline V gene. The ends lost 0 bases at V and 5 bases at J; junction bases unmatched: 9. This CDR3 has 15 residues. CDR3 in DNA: TGCAGCGTTGAAGACGATAGGGGGCGCGGGGAGACCCAGTACCTC. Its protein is CSVEDDRGRGETQYL.

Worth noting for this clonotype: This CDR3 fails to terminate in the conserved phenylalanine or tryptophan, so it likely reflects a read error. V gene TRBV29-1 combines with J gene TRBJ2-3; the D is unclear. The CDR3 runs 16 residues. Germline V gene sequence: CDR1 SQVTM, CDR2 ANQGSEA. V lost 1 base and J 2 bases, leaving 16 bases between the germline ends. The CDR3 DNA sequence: TGCAGCGTTGAAGTGGTTAGGGCGTCTAACACAGATACGCAGTATCTT. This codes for CSVEVVRASNTDTQYL.

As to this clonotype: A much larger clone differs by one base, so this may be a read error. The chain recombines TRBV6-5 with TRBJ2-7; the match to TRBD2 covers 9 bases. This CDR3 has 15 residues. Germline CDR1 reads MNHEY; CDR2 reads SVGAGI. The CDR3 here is CASSYSSGGSYVQYF. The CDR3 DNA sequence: TGTGCCAGCAGTTACTCTAGCGGGGGCTCCTACGTGCAGTACTTC.

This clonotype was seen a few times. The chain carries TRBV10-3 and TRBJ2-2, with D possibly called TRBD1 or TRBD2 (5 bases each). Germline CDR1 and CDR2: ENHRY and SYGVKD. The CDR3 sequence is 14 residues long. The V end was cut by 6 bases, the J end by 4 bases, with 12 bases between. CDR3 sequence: CAIRTAGGTGELFF. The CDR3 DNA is TGTGCCATCAGGACAGCCGGAGGCACCGGGGAGCTGTTTTTT.

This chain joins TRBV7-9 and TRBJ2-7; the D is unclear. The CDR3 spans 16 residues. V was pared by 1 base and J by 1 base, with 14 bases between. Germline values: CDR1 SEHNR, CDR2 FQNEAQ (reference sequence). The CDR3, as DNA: TGTGCCAGCAGCTTAGTTCTTGGGATTTTATCCTACGAGCAGTACTTC. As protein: CASSLVLGILSYEQYF.

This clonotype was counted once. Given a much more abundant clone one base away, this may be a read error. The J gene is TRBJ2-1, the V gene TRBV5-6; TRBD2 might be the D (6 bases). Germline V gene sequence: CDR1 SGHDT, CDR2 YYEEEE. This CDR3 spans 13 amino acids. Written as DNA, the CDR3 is TGTGTCAGCCGACACAGTGGAGGGGATGAGCAGTTCTTC. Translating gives CVSRHSGGDEQFF.

CDR3 sequence (DNA): TGTGCCAGCAACTCTTATTGGCCGGGGGTAGCATTCTTT. Amino acids: CASNSYWPGVAFF. The V and J genes are TRBV12-3 or TRBV12-4 and TRBJ1-1; TRBD1 is a possible D gene (5 bases). The CDR3 runs 13 residues. Trimming took off 7 bases at V and 14 bases at J, with 23 bases between the two ends.

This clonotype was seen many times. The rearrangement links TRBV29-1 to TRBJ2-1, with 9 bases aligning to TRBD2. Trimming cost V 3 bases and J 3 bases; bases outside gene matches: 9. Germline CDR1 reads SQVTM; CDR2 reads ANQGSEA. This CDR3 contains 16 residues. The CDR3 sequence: CSVDRGREGLYNEQFF. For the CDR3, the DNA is TGCAGCGTTGACCGCGGGCGGGAGGGCCTCTACAATGAGCAGTTCTTC.

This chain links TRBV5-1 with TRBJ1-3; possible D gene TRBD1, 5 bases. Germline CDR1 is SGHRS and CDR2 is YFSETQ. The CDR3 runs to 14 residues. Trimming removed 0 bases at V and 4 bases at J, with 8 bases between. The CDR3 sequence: CASSLAGIGNTIYF. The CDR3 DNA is TGCGCCAGCAGCTTGGCAGGGATAGGAAACACCATATATTTT. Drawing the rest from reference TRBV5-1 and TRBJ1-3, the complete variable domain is KAGVTQTPRYLIKTRGQQVTLSCSPISGHRSVSWYQQTPGQGLQFLFEYFSETQRNKGNFPGRFSGRQFSNSRSEMNVSTLELGDSALYLCASSLAGIGNTIYFGEGSWLTVV.

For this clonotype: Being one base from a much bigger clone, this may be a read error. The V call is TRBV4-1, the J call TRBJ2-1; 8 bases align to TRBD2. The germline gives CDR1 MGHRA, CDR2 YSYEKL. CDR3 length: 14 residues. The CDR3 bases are TGCGCCAGCAGCCAAGAGGCCCGGGGGGGTGAGCGGTTCTTC. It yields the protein CASSQEARGGERFF.

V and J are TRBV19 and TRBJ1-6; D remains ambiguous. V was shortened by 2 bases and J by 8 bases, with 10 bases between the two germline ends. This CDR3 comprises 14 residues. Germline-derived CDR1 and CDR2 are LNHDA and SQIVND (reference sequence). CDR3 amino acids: CASSIRQADSPLHF. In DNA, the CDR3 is TGTGCCAGTAGTATAAGGCAGGCGGATTCACCCCTCCACTTT.

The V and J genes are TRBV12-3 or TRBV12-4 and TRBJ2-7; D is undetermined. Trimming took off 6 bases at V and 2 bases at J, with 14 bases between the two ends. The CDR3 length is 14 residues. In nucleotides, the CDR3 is TGTGCCAGCAGCAACCAAAGCCCCACCTACGAGCAGTACTTC. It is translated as CASSNQSPTYEQYF.

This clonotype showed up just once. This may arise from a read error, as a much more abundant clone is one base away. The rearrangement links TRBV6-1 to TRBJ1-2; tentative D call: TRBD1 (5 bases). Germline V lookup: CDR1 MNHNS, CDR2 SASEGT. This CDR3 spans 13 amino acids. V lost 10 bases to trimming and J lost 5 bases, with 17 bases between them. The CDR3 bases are TGTGCCATTTCCCGGGGCACCGGTTATGGCTACACCTTC. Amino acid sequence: CAISRGTGYGYTF.